This T cell receptor beta chain is from a study of identical twins. Using its own MiXCR run on the 5' RACE reads, TCRdb lists one record per CDR3 protein. Of 150,000 or so distinct CDR3 sequences detected, around 3.4% appear once; the ten largest clones hold around 8.1%. General study points: Modeled out-of-frame TCR alpha sharing in monozygotic twins fell below observed levels.

The V gene's germline CDR1 is MDHEN and CDR2 SYDVKM. The CDR3 covers 11 residues. V gave up 6 bases and J gave up 9 bases; unmatched junction bases: 2. This clonotype came up once. Antigen unknown. Sequenced sample: memory T cells sorted from blood. The chain combines TRBV28 with TRBJ2-1, with 7 bases that match TRBD2. The sequence was collected from a man in his late teens or twenties in good health. As DNA, the CDR3 is TGTGCCAGCAGACGGGGGGTTGAGCAGTTCTTC. This encodes CASRRGVEQFF.